The 8 T cell receptor beta chains listed next were all sequenced from one sample in a study of cytomegalovirus exposure and HLA in healthy donors. Researchers ran the PCR with 60 Vbeta and 13 Jbeta primers. TCRdb keeps only in-frame clones here, not all; method: immunoSEQ multiplex PCR. The data contain roughly 130,000 clones, around 67% of them singletons. Source material: PBMCs. The source is a man between 18 and 35 years old in good health and CMV-seropositive.

The V gene is TRBV9, the J gene TRBJ2-3; D unresolved. V was pared by 0 bases and J by 1 base, with 6 bases between. The V gene's germline CDR1 is SGDLS and CDR2 YYNGEE. The CDR3 covers 14 residues. The CDR3 nucleotides read TGTGCCAGCAGCGTAGAACACCGCACAGATACGCAGTATTTT. Translation gives CASSVEHRTDTQYF.

The gene calls are TRBV10-3 and TRBJ1-5; D gene ambiguous. In germline, CDR1 is ENHRY, CDR2 SYGVKD. The CDR3 is 14 amino acids. V was trimmed by 3 bases and J by 3 bases, leaving 9 bases between them. The CDR3, as DNA: TGTGCCATCAGTGATGACACTCTCAATCAGCCCCAGCATTTT. Protein sequence: CAISDDTLNQPQHF.

In DNA form, the CDR3 reads TGTGCCAGTAGTATCATCGGGGGTGCAGGTAGCAATCAGCCCCAGCATTTT. Its protein product is CASSIIGGAGSNQPQHF. J is TRBJ1-5 and V is TRBV19; D might be TRBD1 (5 bases). Germline V gene sequence: CDR1 LNHDA, CDR2 SQIVND (reference sequence). V was pared by 3 bases and J by 0 bases, with 15 bases between. This CDR3 is 17 amino acids long. The full variable domain, rest sourced from reference TRBV19 and TRBJ1-5, is DGGITQSPKYLFRKEGQNVTLSCEQNLNHDAMYWYRQDPGQGLRLIYYSQIVNDFQKGDIAEGYSVSREKKESFPLTVTSAQKNPTAFYLCASSIIGGAGSNQPQHFGDGTRLSIL.

This clone has only a few counts. V usage is TRBV9 and J usage is TRBJ1-2; D might be TRBD1 (6 bases). V lost 0 bases and J 6 bases, leaving 9 bases between the germline ends. The CDR3 consists of 13 residues. CDR1 and CDR2 from the germline V gene are SGDLS and YYNGEE. DNA of the CDR3: TGTGCCAGCAGCGTAGATGCAGGGGATGGCTACACCTTC. This encodes CASSVDAGDGYTF.

The CDR3 nucleotides are TGTGCCAGCAGTGCAGGGGTAGGCAATCAGCCCCAGCATTTT. Translation gives CASSAGVGNQPQHF. V and J are TRBV25-1 and TRBJ1-5; D might be TRBD1 (6 bases). CDR1 is MGHDK and CDR2 is SYGVNS in the germline V gene. The ends were cut back, 4 bases at V and 2 bases at J, with 9 bases in the middle. The CDR3 covers 14 residues.

The gene calls are TRBV6-6 and TRBJ2-7; TRBD1 matches 10 bases. V gave up 6 bases and J gave up 1 base; unmatched junction bases: 9. The germline CDR1 and CDR2 sequences are MNHNY and SVGAGI (reference sequence). The CDR3 consists of 16 residues. This CDR3 is CASSSGMGQGSYEQYF. The CDR3 bases are TGTGCCAGCAGCAGTGGGATGGGACAGGGGTCCTACGAGCAGTACTTC.

This clone has only a few counts. This chain links TRBV5-8 with TRBJ1-1; a possible D gene is TRBD1 (5 bases). The CDR3 length is 15 residues. Germline lookup yields CDR1 SGHTS and CDR2 YDEGEE. Trimming stripped 3 bases from V and 5 bases from J, with 17 bases between. This chain's CDR3 is CASSWGGRVRTEAFF. CDR3 coding DNA: TGTGCCAGCAGCTGGGGGGGGAGGGTGAGGACTGAAGCTTTCTTT.

A remark on this clone: The sample carries other DNA sequences with the same CDR3. The CDR3 loop reads CASSYSREKLFF. CDR3 in DNA: TGTGCCAGCAGTTACTCGCGGGAAAAACTGTTTTTT. The V call is TRBV6-6, the J call TRBJ1-4; D not resolved. CDR1 and CDR2 (germline): MNHNY, SVGAGI (reference sequence). Trimming stripped 0 bases from V and 8 bases from J, with 4 bases between. This CDR3 has 12 amino acids.